The present T cell receptor (beta chain) was sequenced within a study of blood T cell repertoires in COVID-19. This CDR3 has 12 residues. Between the trimmed V and J ends, which lost 3 bases and 8 bases, there was a span of 8 bases. Germline CDR1 reads LNHDA; CDR2 reads SQIVND (reference sequence). The protocol was immunoSEQ multiplex PCR, while the TCRdb copy is restricted to in-frame clones and leaves out a portion. The table lists 250,000 or so clones, 88% of them singletons. The chain has TRBV19 and TRBJ2-1; TRBD2 is a possible D gene (5 bases). The TCR originated in a young woman with acute or convalescent COVID-19. Input material: peripheral blood. The CDR3 loop reads CASSMGSDEQFF. CDR3 bases: TGTGCCAGTAGTATGGGGAGCGATGAGCAGTTCTTC.